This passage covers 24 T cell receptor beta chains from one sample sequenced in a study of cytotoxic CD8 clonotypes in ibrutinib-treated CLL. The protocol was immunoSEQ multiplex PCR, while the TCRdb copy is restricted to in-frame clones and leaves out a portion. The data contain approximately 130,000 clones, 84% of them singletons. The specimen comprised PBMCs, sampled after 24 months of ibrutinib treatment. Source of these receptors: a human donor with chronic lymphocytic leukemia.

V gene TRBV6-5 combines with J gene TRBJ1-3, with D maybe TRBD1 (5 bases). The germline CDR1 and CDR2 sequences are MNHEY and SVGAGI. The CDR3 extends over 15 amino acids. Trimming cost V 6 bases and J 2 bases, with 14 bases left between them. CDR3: CASRITWGAGNTIYF. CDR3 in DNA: TGTGCCAGCAGGATCACGTGGGGGGCTGGAAACACCATATATTTT.

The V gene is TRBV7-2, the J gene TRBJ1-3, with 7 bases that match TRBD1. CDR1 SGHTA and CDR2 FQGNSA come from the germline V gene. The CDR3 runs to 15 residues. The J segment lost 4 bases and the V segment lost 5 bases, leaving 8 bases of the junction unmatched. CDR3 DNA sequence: TGTGCCAGCAGCACCGGACAGGTTTGGGGAAACACCATATATTTT. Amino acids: CASSTGQVWGNTIYF.

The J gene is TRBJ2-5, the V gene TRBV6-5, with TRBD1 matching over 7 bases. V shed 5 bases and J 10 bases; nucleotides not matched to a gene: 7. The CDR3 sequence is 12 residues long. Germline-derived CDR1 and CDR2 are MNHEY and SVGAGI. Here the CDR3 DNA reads TGTGCCAGCAGTACCCGGGACAGTAACCAGTACTTC. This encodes CASSTRDSNQYF.

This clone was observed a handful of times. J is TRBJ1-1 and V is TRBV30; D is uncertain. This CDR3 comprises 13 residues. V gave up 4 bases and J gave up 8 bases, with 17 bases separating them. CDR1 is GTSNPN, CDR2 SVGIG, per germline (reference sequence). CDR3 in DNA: TGTGCCTGGACCCGGGAAGGGTCCGGGGAAGCTTTCTTT. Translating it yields CAWTREGSGEAFF.

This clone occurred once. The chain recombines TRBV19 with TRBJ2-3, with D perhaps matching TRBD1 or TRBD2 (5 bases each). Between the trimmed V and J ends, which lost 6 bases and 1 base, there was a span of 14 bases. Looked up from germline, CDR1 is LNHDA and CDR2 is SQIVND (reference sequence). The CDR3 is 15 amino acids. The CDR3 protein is CASRDGAVGTDTQYF. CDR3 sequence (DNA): TGTGCCAGTAGGGACGGGGCCGTGGGCACAGATACGCAGTATTTT.

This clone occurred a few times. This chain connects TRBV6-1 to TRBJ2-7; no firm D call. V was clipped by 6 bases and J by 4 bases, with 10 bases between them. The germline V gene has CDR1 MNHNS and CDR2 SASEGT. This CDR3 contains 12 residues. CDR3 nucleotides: TGTGCCAGCAGCCTGCCCGAGTACGAGCAGTACTTC. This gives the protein CASSLPEYEQYF.

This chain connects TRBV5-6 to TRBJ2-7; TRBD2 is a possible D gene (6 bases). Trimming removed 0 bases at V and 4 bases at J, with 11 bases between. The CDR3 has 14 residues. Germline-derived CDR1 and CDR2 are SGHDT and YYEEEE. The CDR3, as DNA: TGTGCCAGCAGCTTGGCGGGGGAGGAATACGAGCAGTACTTC. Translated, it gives CASSLAGEEYEQYF.

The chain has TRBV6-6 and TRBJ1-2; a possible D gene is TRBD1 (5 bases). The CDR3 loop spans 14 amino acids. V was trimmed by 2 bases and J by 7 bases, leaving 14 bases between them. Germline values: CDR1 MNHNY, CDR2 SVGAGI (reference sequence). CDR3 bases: TGTGCCAGCAGTTACGGGGCCAGGGTGACTGGCTACACCTTC. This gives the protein CASSYGARVTGYTF.

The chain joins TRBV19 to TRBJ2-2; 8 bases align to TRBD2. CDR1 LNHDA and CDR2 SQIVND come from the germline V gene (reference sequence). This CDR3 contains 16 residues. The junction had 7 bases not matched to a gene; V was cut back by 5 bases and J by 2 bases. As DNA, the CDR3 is TGTGCCAGTAGTCCCTTAGCGGGGACCAACACCGGGGAGCTGTTTTTT. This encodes CASSPLAGTNTGELFF.

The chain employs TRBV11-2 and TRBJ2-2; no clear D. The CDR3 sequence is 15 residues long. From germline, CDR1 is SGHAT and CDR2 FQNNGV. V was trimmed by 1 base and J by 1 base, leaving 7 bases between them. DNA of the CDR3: TGTGCCAGCAGCTTAGGTCCGCTGAACACCGGGGAGCTGTTTTTT. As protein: CASSLGPLNTGELFF.

CDR3 in amino acids: CASSRLAGRFLVDEQYF. The CDR3 DNA follows: TGTGCCAGCAGCCGACTAGCGGGGAGATTCCTCGTAGACGAGCAGTACTTC. V and J are TRBV7-2 and TRBJ2-7; 11 bases are shared with TRBD2. The V and J ends lost 5 bases and 5 bases, in that order; junction bases with no gene match: 14. This CDR3 region has 17 residues. Germline V gives CDR1 SGHTA, CDR2 FQGNSA. Drawing the rest from reference TRBV7-2 and TRBJ2-7, the complete variable domain is GAGVSQSPSNKVTEKGKDVELRCDPISGHTALYWYRQSLGQGLEFLIYFQGNSAPDKSGLPSDRFSAERTGGSVSTLTIQRTQQEDSAVYLCASSRLAGRFLVDEQYFGPGTRLTVT.

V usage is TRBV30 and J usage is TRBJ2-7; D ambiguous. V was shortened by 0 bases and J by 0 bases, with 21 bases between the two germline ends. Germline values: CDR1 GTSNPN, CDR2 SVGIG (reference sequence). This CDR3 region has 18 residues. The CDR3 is CAWSVPFLSLSSSYEQYF. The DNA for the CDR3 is TGTGCCTGGAGTGTACCATTTTTGTCTCTCTCAAGCTCCTACGAGCAGTACTTC.

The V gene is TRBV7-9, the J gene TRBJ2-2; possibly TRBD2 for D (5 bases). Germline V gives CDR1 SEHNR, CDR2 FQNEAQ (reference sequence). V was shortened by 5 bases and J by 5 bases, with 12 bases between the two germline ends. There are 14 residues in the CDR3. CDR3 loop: CASSLGVGTGELFF. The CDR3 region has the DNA TGTGCCAGCAGCCTCGGGGTGGGGACCGGGGAGCTGTTTTTT.

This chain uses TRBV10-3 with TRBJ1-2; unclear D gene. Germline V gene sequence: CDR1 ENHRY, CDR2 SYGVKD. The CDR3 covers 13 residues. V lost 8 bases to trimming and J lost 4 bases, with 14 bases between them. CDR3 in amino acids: CAIRASDFYGYTF. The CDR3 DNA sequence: TGTGCCATCCGGGCCTCAGACTTCTATGGCTACACCTTC.

In DNA, the CDR3 is TGTGCCAGCAGCTTAGTCGGAGGGGGGTCTGGGGCCAACGTCCTGACTTTC. Amino acid sequence: CASSLVGGGSGANVLTF. The rearrangement joins TRBV7-8 to TRBJ2-6; D may correspond to TRBD1 or TRBD2 (6 bases each). Trimming pared 1 base from V and 1 base from J, leaving 11 bases between. The CDR3 is 17 amino acids. In germline, CDR1 is SGHVS, CDR2 FQNEAQ.

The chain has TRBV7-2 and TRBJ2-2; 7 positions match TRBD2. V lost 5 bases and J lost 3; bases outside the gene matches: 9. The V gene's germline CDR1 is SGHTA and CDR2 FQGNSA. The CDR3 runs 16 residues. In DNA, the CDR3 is TGTGCCAGCAGCCTCCGGGCTAGCGGATACACCGGGGAGCTGTTTTTT. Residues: CASSLRASGYTGELFF.

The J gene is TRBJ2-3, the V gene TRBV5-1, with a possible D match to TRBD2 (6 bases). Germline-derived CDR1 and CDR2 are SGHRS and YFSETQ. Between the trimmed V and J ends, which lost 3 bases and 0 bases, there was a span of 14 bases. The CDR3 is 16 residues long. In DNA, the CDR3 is TGCGCCAGCAGCTCGCCGGGCGGGGCGAGCACAGATACGCAGTATTTT. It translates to CASSSPGGASTDTQYF.

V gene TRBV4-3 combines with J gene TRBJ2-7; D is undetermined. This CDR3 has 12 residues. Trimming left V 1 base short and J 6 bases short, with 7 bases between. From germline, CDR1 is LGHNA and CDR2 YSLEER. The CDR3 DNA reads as TGCGCCAGCAGCCAAGGGTGGCGCGAGCAGTACTTC. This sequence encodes CASSQGWREQYF.

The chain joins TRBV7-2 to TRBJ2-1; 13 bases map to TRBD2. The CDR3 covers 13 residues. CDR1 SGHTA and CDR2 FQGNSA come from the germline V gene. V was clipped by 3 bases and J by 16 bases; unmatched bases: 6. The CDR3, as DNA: TGTGCCAGCAGCTTTGGGACTAGCGGGGATCGATTCTTC. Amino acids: CASSFGTSGDRFF.

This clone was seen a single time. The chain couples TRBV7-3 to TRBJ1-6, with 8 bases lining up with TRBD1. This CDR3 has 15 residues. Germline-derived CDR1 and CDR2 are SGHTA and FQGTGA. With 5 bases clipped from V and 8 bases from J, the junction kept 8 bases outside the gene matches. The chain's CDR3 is CASSLGTGGDSPLHF. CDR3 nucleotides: TGTGCCAGCAGCCTCGGGACAGGTGGGGATTCACCCCTCCACTTT.

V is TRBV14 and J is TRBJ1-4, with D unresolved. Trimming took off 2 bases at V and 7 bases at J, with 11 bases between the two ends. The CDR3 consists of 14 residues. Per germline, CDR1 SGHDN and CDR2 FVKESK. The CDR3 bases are TGTGCCAGCAGCCAACACATCATTGGTGAAAAACTGTTTTTT. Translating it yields CASSQHIIGEKLFF. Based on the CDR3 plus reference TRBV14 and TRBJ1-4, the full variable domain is EAGVTQFPSHSVIEKGQTVTLRCDPISGHDNLYWYRRVMGKEIKFLLHFVKESKQDESGMPNNRFLAERTGGTYSTLKVQPAELEDSGVYFCASSQHIIGEKLFFGSGTQLSVL.

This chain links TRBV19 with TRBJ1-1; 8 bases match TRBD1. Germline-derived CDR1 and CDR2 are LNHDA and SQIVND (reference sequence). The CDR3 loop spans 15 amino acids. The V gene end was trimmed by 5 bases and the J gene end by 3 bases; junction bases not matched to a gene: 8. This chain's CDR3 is CASSLWTGRDTEAFF. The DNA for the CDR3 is TGTGCCAGTAGTCTCTGGACAGGGCGGGACACTGAAGCTTTCTTT.

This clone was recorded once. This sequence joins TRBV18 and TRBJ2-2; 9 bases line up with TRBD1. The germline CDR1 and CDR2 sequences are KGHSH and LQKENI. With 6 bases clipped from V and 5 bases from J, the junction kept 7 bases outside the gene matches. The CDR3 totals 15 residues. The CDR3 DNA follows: TGTGCCAGCTCTACGGACAGGGGTCGGACCGGGGAGCTGTTTTTT. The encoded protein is CASSTDRGRTGELFF.

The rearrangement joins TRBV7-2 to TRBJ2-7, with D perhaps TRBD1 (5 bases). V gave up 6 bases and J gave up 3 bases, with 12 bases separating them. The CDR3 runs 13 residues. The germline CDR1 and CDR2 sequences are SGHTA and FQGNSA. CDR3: CASSPKGVYEQYF. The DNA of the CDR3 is TGTGCCAGCAGTCCCAAAGGGGTCTACGAGCAGTACTTC.